A single sample gave rise to the 6 T cell receptor beta chains below, sequenced in a study of early T cells in non-severe SARS-CoV-2 infection. TCRdb re-called the 5' RACE reads through MiXCR, storing one row per CDR3 protein. The data show approximately 40,000 distinct CDR3 sequences, with more than 8% seen just once and roughly 12% held by the top ten. Sequenced material: whole blood. The receptors were sampled from an adult who was a healthcare worker with PCR-confirmed SARS-CoV-2 infection or an uninfected control (not recorded which).

Ten or more counts support this clonotype. The chain recombines TRBV5-1 with TRBJ1-1, with D tentatively TRBD1 (5 bases). V was cut by 7 bases and J by 7 bases, with 20 bases left in between. The CDR3 runs to 14 residues. Germline V gene lookup returns CDR1 SGHRS and CDR2 YFSETQ. As DNA, the CDR3 is TGCGCCAGCGGAAACCCGACAGACTCTCGTGAAGCTTTCTTT. This codes for CASGNPTDSREAFF.

The rearrangement uses TRBV29-1 and TRBJ2-7, with D unresolved. The ends were cut back, 3 bases at V and 2 bases at J, with 11 bases in the middle. Germline-derived CDR1 and CDR2 are SQVTM and ANQGSEA. This CDR3 comprises 13 residues. CDR3 coding DNA: TGCAGCGTTGAGTCAGAGCCCCCCTACGAGCAGTACTTC. This translates into CSVESEPPYEQYF.

This clonotype has a count of ten or more. The CDR3, as DNA: TGCAGTGCTAGGGTTTCCTCTCTCGATGAGCAGTTCTTC. Translating it yields CSARVSSLDEQFF. This rearrangement joins TRBV20-1 to TRBJ2-1; D gene unclear. Germline CDR1 is DFQATT and CDR2 is SNEGSKA (reference sequence). This CDR3 has 13 amino acids. Deletions cut 3 bases from V and 8 bases from J, with 14 bases between.

The sample holds many counts of this clonotype. The chain is built from TRBV7-9 and TRBJ1-6, with D hard to call. V was trimmed by 1 base and J by 10 bases, leaving 11 bases between them. Germline-derived CDR1 and CDR2 are SEHNR and FQNEAQ (reference sequence). The CDR3 runs to 14 residues. This CDR3 reads CASSLEYGNSPLHF. The CDR3 region has the DNA TGTGCCAGCAGCTTAGAATACGGGAACTCACCCCTCCACTTT.

The chain has TRBV12-3 or TRBV12-4 and TRBJ1-1, with TRBD1 as a possible D gene (5 bases). V was cut by 6 bases and J by 3 bases, with 5 bases left in between. The CDR3 consists of 11 residues. The CDR3 nucleotides read TGTGCCAGCAGAGGGGACACTGAAGCTTTCTTT. It specifies CASRGDTEAFF.

In this sample, this clonotype turned up many times. The rearrangement joins TRBV12-3 or TRBV12-4 to TRBJ1-1; D is perhaps TRBD1 (5 bases). The CDR3 is 16 residues long. The ends were cut back, 3 bases at V and 3 bases at J, with 17 bases in the middle. Here the CDR3 DNA reads TGTGCCAGCAGTTTGGAAGGCAGGGTAAGAGACACTGAAGCTTTCTTT. This encodes CASSLEGRVRDTEAFF.